This TCR beta chain was retrieved from a study of T cells in women clearing cervical HPV infection (dated by TCRdb to 2016 to 2019). Regarding the study in general: The cases were roughly 23 women with histologically confirmed HPV16-related CIN3 or worse, and 2 of those women had invasive cancers. The roughly 23 controls were women who cleared a single incident HPV16 infection within 12 months without developing precancer or cancer. Blood from cases was collected at the visit at which the lesion was first identified, whereas blood from controls was collected once infection was no longer detected. For cases, the median interval between lesion detection and blood sampling was around 160 days, with an interquartile range of about 85 to 220 days. HLA typing was available for only a few women, so HLA type could not be excluded as a confounder. Nested within Costa Rica's Guanacaste HPV Natural History Study, an exploratory proof-of-principle case-control study compared TCR repertoires across cervical HPV16 outcomes. Cases were matched to controls by age within five years and by the year the sample was collected. Median age was about 35 years in cases versus just over 37 in controls, and baseline characteristics did not differ significantly. The parent cohort enrolled roughly 10,000 women aged 18 or older in Guanacaste, Costa Rica, during about 1993 to 1995 and followed them for six to eight years. Quality controls consisted of five blinded duplicates per group, for a total of some 60 samples made up of approximately 50 participants and about ten replicates. Findings and caveats that apply to the study as a whole: By combining richness with V gene abundances, random forest classifiers separated cases from controls with an estimated AUC of roughly 0.84. Across sequencing depths, CIN3+ cases showed significantly higher TCR repertoire richness than controls, but evenness did not differ between the groups. The cross-sectional design could not show whether the associations came before the infection or were a result of it, and neither effector/memory subsets nor HPV-specific T cells were isolated. T-cell numbers per sample were unknown, so richness differences could reflect varying T-cell content rather than repertoire biology.

The immunoSEQ assay used multiplex PCR to amplify TCR beta CDR3 regions from an average of roughly 1,200 ng of genomic DNA per sample. Primer bias was corrected in the assay by using a complete synthetic TCR repertoire to establish an amplification baseline. The amplicons were sequenced on the Illumina platform. Per the source publication's procedure: Sequences were error-corrected by clustering with frequency ratios and a modified nearest-neighbor algorithm, then analyzed in the immunoSEQ Analyzer with IMGT gene definitions. At each rarefaction depth, TCR richness and evenness were averaged over 20 rarefaction repeats, and samples with fewer sequences than the depth were excluded. V, D and J gene relative abundances were compared between groups with Wilcoxon rank sum tests, applying FDR correction. An intraclass correlation of 95% to 97% for TCR richness and an average of about 82% across 66 gene segments were obtained from the blinded duplicates. Sourced from immuneACCESS, this table was stored by TCRdb with only in-frame sequences that have V and J called. A share of the clones is absent; for the studies checked, an unresolved V gene accounts for under half, and the remainder has no known explanation. That table gives V, J and clone size, and the DNA gave D and trimming. The table for this sample lists 40,000 to 45,000 clones. The ten largest clones add up to 1.2% of the sample.

Regarding this clone: The antigen this receptor binds is unknown.

Every participant had a single incident cervical HPV16 infection, and prevalent HPV16 infections were excluded. Cervical HPV DNA was detected by MY09/MY11 PCR and genotyped by dot-blot hybridization. Roughly 14 mL of heparinized blood was centrifuged, after which the buffy coat was aliquoted, frozen at -30 degrees C, and then stored at -80 degrees C. QIAGEN kits were used to extract genomic DNA from buffy coat specimens. The receptor's source is a woman between 18 and 70 years old with a cervical HPV16 infection that either progressed to CIN3+ or cleared (not recorded which). The sequenced sample was blood buffy coat.

The CDR3 reads as follows: CASSIGGQREAFF. The CDR3 DNA, read in part, is TGTGCCAGTAGTATCGGCGGACAGCGTGAA. The chain is made from TRBV19 and TRBJ1-1, with TRBD1 as a weak D call on 6 bases. The read ends 3 residues early relative to the CDR3; the germline J gene fills the gap. The CDR3 contains 13 residues, cysteine and phenylalanine counted. The DNA shown is the part of the CDR3 that was read: 30 bases, in frame from base 1. The V and J ends are trimmed by 3 bases and 7 bases, leaving 12 bases between them. CDR1 is given as LNHDA and CDR2 as SQIVND, both from the germline V gene (reference sequence). Outside the CDR3, residues come from the reference TRBV19 and TRBJ1-1 proteins, so the full variable domain is: DGGITQSPKYLFRKEGQNVTLSCEQNLNHDAMYWYRQDPGQGLRLIYYSQIVNDFQKGDIAEGYSVSREKKESFPLTVTSAQKNPTAFYLCASSIGGQREAFFGQGTRLTVV.